This T cell receptor beta chain was sequenced during a study of regulatory T cells in long-lasting Graves disease. Whole-study results and caveats: Persistent Graves' disease cases displayed lower TCR diversity than newly diagnosed ones. Among samples with persistent disease, TRBV28, TRBJ1-2 and TRBJ2-5 were favored.

Losses at the gene ends were 6 bases for V and 0 bases for J; bases not matched to a gene: 6. This CDR3 spans 15 amino acids. Germline V gene data show CDR1 as LNHDA and CDR2 as SQIVND (reference sequence). Remarks on this clonotype: What it recognizes is unknown.

CDR3 regions were amplified by Arm-PCR using iRepertoire HTBI primers to build TCR beta libraries. One entry per CDR3 protein results from TCRdb running MiXCR on the multiplex PCR reads. This table has approximately 690,000 distinct CDR3 sequences, about 30% appearing once. Time point reported: persistent/refractory GD, antithyroid drugs over 5 years with positive TRAb. Scientists built the TCR library using RNA that was extracted from PBMCs. Tubes containing EDTA received about 10 milliliters of drawn peripheral blood. This clonotype originated in a female donor with Graves disease. The V gene is TRBV19, the J gene TRBJ1-1, with TRBD1 matching 8 bases. The sample in question was peripheral blood mononuclear cells (PBMCs), obtained when the disease was refractory, from a patient treated with antithyroid drugs. The CDR3: CASRPGQELNTEAFF. In DNA, the CDR3 is TGTGCCAGTAGACCGGGACAGGAATTGAACACTGAAGCTTTCTTT.